This T cell receptor (beta chain) was captured in a study of beta chain features in type 1 diabetes. Overall study findings and caveats: For Type 1 diabetes patients, all four CD4+ subsets carried TCRB CDR3s that were moderately but significantly shorter. Patients showed naive, central memory and Treg TCRB repertoires that appeared more similar than those of healthy donors. VDJ junctions from patients with type 1 diabetes contained fewer insertions and more deletions.

CD4+ naive, central memory, regulatory and stem cell-like memory subsets were isolated by sorting on CD45RO/CCR7/CD25/CD127/CD95/CD27. The table lists this clone with a few counts. Its antigen is as yet unknown. Expressed TCRB transcripts were sequenced, since all the RNA that had been isolated was reverse transcribed. The assay was immunoSEQ multiplex PCR, and TCRdb's table has in-frame clones only and misses some. The sample consists of a few hundred thousand clones, around an eighth of them appearing once. The CDR3 sequence is 13 residues long. Germline V lookup: CDR1 SQVTM, CDR2 ANQGSEA. V trimming: 4 bases; J trimming: 4 bases; junction bases outside the gene matches: 6.

The sequencing sample was made of naive CD4+ T cells from blood. This chain links TRBV29-1 with TRBJ1-2; 7 nucleotides agree with TRBD1. This TCR was sampled from a young man with type 1 diabetes. CDR3 sequence reads: CSVGKGAAYGYTF. In DNA, the CDR3 is TGCAGCGTTGGCAAGGGGGCAGCCTATGGCTACACCTTC. The full variable domain, rest sourced from reference TRBV29-1 and TRBJ1-2, is SAVISQKPSRDICQRGTSLTIQCQVDSQVTMMFWYRQQPGQSLTLIATANQGSEATYESGFVIDKFPISRPNLTFSTLTVSNMSPEDSSIYLCSVGKGAAYGYTFGSGTRLTVV.